This TCR beta chain stems from a study of shared clonotypes between healthy human individuals. Germline loops: CDR1 GTSNPN, CDR2 SVGIG (reference sequence). CDR3 size: 13 residues. The germline V and J ends were trimmed by 1 base and 4 bases, with 7 bases remaining between them. Here immunoSEQ multiplex PCR was the method, and the copy in TCRdb shows in-frame clones only, minus some. Of 2,100,000 or so clones listed, almost 96% were seen once; the top ten hold roughly 0.13%. CD45RA-negative memory and CD45RA+ naive subsets were split from the CD4+ cells. The TCR comes from a man aged 18 to 35 in good health. The chain joins TRBV30 to TRBJ1-4; no definite D call. Sequencing input: naive CD4+ T cells sorted from blood. As for subset: CD45RA+ positively selected. The CDR3 DNA reads TGTGCCTGGAGTGCAGCGTTTAATGAAAAACTGTTTTTT. As protein: CAWSAAFNEKLFF.